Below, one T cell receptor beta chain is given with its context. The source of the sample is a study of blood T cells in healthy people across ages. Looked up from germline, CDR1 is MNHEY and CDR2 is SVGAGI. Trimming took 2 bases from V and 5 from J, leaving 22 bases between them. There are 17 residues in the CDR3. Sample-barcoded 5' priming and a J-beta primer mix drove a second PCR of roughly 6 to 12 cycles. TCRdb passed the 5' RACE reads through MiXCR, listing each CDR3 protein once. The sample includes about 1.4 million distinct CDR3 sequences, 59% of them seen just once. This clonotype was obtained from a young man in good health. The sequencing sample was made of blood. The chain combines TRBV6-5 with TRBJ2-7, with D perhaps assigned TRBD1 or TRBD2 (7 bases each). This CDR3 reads CASSYPREGGGYNEQYF. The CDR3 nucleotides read TGTGCCAGCAGTTACCCTAGAGAGGGAGGGGGCTATAACGAGCAGTACTTC.